The 24 T cell receptor beta chains below were found in one sample sequenced in a study of T cells in Graves' hyperthyroidism and ophthalmopathy. The CDR3 regions of TCR beta were amplified from RNA transcripts. A first-round RT-PCR of the TCR CDR3 used the HTBI primer set. MiXCR, run by TCRdb on the multiplex PCR reads, gives a single entry per CDR3 protein. The sample includes about 840,000 distinct CDR3 sequences, 38% of them seen just once. Sequencing was done on a sample of blood. Every receptor here comes from a man younger than 30 with Graves' hyperthyroidism.

The table lists this clonotype with many counts. V usage is TRBV13 and J usage is TRBJ1-2; weak D call: TRBD1 (6 bases). The CDR3 is 14 residues long. V was pared by 3 bases and J by 3 bases, with 11 bases between. CDR1 is PRHDT and CDR2 is FYEKMQ in the germline V gene (reference sequence). The CDR3 nucleotides are TGTGCCAGCAGCTTGGGGGGCGCGGACTATGGCTACACCTTC. This gives the protein CASSLGGADYGYTF.

The chain has TRBV7-2 and TRBJ2-2, with no clear D. The CDR3 extends over 14 amino acids. The V end was cut by 3 bases, the J end by 9 bases, with 14 bases between. Looked up from germline, CDR1 is SGHTA and CDR2 is FQGNSA. CDR3 residues: CASSLGADERELFF. DNA for the CDR3: TGTGCCAGCAGCTTGGGTGCAGACGAGCGGGAGCTGTTTTTT.

There are a few counts of this clonotype. An end of the junction does not agree with germline; a read error may underlie this. The J gene is TRBJ1-4, the V gene TRBV29-1; no clear D. The germline CDR1 and CDR2 sequences are SQVTM and ANQGSEA. This CDR3 has 8 residues. The CDR3 sequence: CSVDRHRF. The CDR3 DNA reads as TGCAGCGTTGACAGACACCGGTTT.

This clonotype occurred many times. This sequence joins TRBV9 and TRBJ1-4, with 7 bases matching TRBD1. This CDR3 is 14 amino acids long. The V gene's germline CDR1 is SGDLS and CDR2 YYNGEE. V lost 3 bases and J lost 4; bases outside the gene matches: 3. The CDR3 protein is CASSAGDSNEKLFF. The DNA for the CDR3 is TGTGCCAGCAGCGCTGGGGACAGTAATGAAAAACTGTTTTTT.

In this sample, this clonotype turned up many times. The genes are TRBV12-3 or TRBV12-4 and TRBJ1-2; no firm D call. Trimming took 5 bases from V and 4 from J, leaving 14 bases between them. CDR3 length: 14 residues. The DNA of the CDR3 is TGTGCCAGCAGTCTCGGGGTCCTAGGCTATGGCTACACCTTC. Protein product: CASSLGVLGYGYTF.

This clonotype was picked up many times. This rearrangement joins TRBV9 to TRBJ1-5; D uncertain. Germline V gene lookup returns CDR1 SGDLS and CDR2 YYNGEE. The V end was cut by 0 bases, the J end by 0 bases, with 4 bases between. The CDR3 is 14 residues long. CDR3 nucleotides: TGTGCCAGCAGCGTAGGTAATAGCAATCAGCCCCAGCATTTT. Translating gives CASSVGNSNQPQHF.

In this sample, this clonotype turned up many times. The chain has TRBV7-9 and TRBJ1-1; unclear D gene. CDR3 length equals 13 residues. Per germline, CDR1 SEHNR and CDR2 FQNEAQ (reference sequence). V was clipped by 5 bases and J by 3 bases, with 10 bases between them. The CDR3 loop is CASSPDRYTEAFF. The CDR3 DNA follows: TGTGCCAGCAGCCCCGACCGTTACACTGAAGCTTTCTTT.

This clonotype was detected many times. The chain joins TRBV7-9 to TRBJ1-1, with 7 bases lining up with TRBD1. The CDR3 length is 13 residues. CDR1 and CDR2 (germline): SEHNR, FQNEAQ (reference sequence). V trimming: 4 bases; J trimming: 7 bases; junction bases outside the gene matches: 6. The DNA of the CDR3 is TGTGCCAGCAGCTCAGGGACAGCTATTGAAGCTTTCTTT. Its protein is CASSSGTAIEAFF.

This rearrangement joins TRBV5-1 to TRBJ2-2; 8 nucleotides line up with TRBD1. J was trimmed by 2 bases and V by 2 bases; bases with no gene match: 5. The germline V gene has CDR1 SGHRS and CDR2 YFSETQ. The CDR3 is made up of 16 amino acids. The CDR3 sequence is CASSFTQGGNTGELFF. CDR3 DNA sequence: TGCGCCAGCAGCTTCACACAGGGGGGCAACACCGGGGAGCTGTTTTTT.

This chain links TRBV2 with TRBJ2-7; D remains unclear. The V end was cut by 6 bases, the J end by 4 bases, with 22 bases between. This CDR3 region has 16 residues. CDR1 and CDR2 (germline): SNHLY, FYNNEI. In DNA, the CDR3 is TGTGCCAGCAGCTTATGGTGGGGTGGGTTCCCTTACGAGCAGTACTTC. Protein product: CASSLWWGGFPYEQYF.

This clonotype was counted only a few times. The chain carries TRBV10-1 and TRBJ2-7; maybe TRBD1 (6 bases). The germline V and J ends were trimmed by 2 bases and 0 bases, with 11 bases remaining between them. This CDR3 is 15 amino acids long. Germline V gives CDR1 WNHNN, CDR2 SYGVQD (reference sequence). Written as DNA, the CDR3 is TGCGCCAGCAGTGAGGACAGGATCAGCTCCTACGAGCAGTACTTC. Protein sequence: CASSEDRISSYEQYF.

Worth noting for this clonotype: Just one base apart from a much larger clone, this may be a read error. The rearrangement links TRBV29-1 to TRBJ2-5, with 11 bases fitting TRBD1. The CDR3 is 16 amino acids. Germline V gene sequence: CDR1 SQVTM, CDR2 ANQGSEA. After removal of 1 base from V and 5 bases from J, the junction contained 9 bases not matched to a gene. The CDR3 spells CSVEGLGQGVRETQYF. CDR3 nucleotide sequence: TGCAGCGTTGAAGGTTTGGGACAGGGGGTCAGGGAGACCCAGTACTTC.

The J gene is TRBJ2-7, the V gene TRBV7-9; 8 bases agree with TRBD2. CDR1 and CDR2 from the germline V gene are SEHNR and FQNEAQ (reference sequence). The CDR3 has 15 amino acids. J lost 2 bases, V lost 5 bases, and 8 bases had no gene match. The CDR3 sequence is CASSERESLTYEQYF. The DNA of the CDR3 is TGTGCCAGCAGCGAGCGGGAGTCCCTTACCTACGAGCAGTACTTC.

This clonotype appeared a few times. The chain combines TRBV19 with TRBJ2-5; 10 bases match TRBD2. This CDR3 spans 14 amino acids. After removal of 5 bases from V and 5 bases from J, the junction contained 5 bases not matched to a gene. From germline, CDR1 is LNHDA and CDR2 SQIVND (reference sequence). CDR3 amino acids: CASSPTSGDETQYF. As DNA, the CDR3 is TGTGCCAGTAGTCCCACTAGCGGGGACGAGACCCAGTACTTC.

This clonotype has a handful of counts. The V and J genes are TRBV7-2 and TRBJ2-2; TRBD1 aligns across 8 bases. V gave up 9 bases and J gave up 1 base; unmatched junction bases: 7. Germline lookup yields CDR1 SGHTA and CDR2 FQGNSA. This CDR3 is built from 15 residues. CDR3 sequence reads: CARYRQGKNTGELFF. As DNA, the CDR3 is TGTGCCAGATACCGACAGGGGAAGAACACCGGGGAGCTGTTTTTT.

This rearrangement joins TRBV9 to TRBJ2-3, with D unclear. The CDR3 loop spans 13 amino acids. V was trimmed by 3 bases and J by 2 bases, leaving 7 bases between them. The V gene's germline CDR1 is SGDLS and CDR2 YYNGEE. The DNA for the CDR3 is TGTGCCAGCAGCGGCGGCCTCACAGATACGCAGTATTTT. Translation: CASSGGLTDTQYF.

This clonotype was seen more than once but under ten times. V and J are TRBV4-2 and TRBJ2-2; possible D gene TRBD2, 6 bases. Germline CDR1 is LGHNA and CDR2 is YNFKEQ. This CDR3 has 14 residues. Deletions cut 4 bases from V and 5 bases from J, with 11 bases between. CDR3 protein: CASSPPGRTGELFF. The CDR3 nucleotides are TGTGCCAGCAGCCCCCCGGGGAGGACCGGGGAGCTGTTTTTT.

The chain has TRBV4-1 and TRBJ2-7; perhaps TRBD2 as D (6 bases). V lost 4 bases, J lost 1 base, and 14 bases lay in between. The germline CDR1 and CDR2 sequences are MGHRA and YSYEKL. The CDR3 has 15 residues. CDR3 loop: CASSRRREPSYEQYF. CDR3 DNA sequence: TGCGCCAGCAGCCGGAGGAGGGAGCCTTCCTACGAGCAGTACTTC.

The chain combines TRBV12-3 or TRBV12-4 with TRBJ2-5, with D possibly matching TRBD2 (6 bases). The CDR3 runs 15 residues. Trimming shortened V by 6 bases and J by 4 bases, and 18 bases separated the two germline ends. The CDR3 sequence is CASRSPSAASETQYF. CDR3 sequence (DNA): TGTGCCAGCAGAAGCCCTAGCGCTGCATCAGAGACCCAGTACTTC.

The table lists this clonotype with many counts. The chain employs TRBV25-1 and TRBJ1-1; the D is unclear. The CDR3 runs to 13 residues. Germline loops: CDR1 MGHDK, CDR2 SYGVNS. V was cut by 7 bases and J by 4 bases, with 13 bases left in between. DNA for the CDR3: TGTGCCAGCACCCAATCCGGGAGCACTGAAGCTTTCTTT. It yields the protein CASTQSGSTEAFF.

The chain joins TRBV10-3 to TRBJ1-4; D is possibly TRBD1 (5 bases). The V gene's germline CDR1 is ENHRY and CDR2 SYGVKD. V was clipped by 4 bases and J by 6 bases, with 12 bases between them. The CDR3 runs 14 residues. The chain's CDR3 is CAISAGRWDEKLFF. The CDR3 nucleotides read TGTGCCATCAGTGCAGGGAGGTGGGATGAAAAACTGTTTTTT.

The rearrangement joins TRBV4-3 to TRBJ2-7; a weak D match, TRBD2 (6 bases). The germline V gene encodes CDR1 LGHNA and CDR2 YSLEER. The CDR3 loop spans 17 amino acids. V was shortened by 0 bases and J by 5 bases, with 20 bases between the two germline ends. In DNA form, the CDR3 reads TGCGCCAGCAGCCAAGATCGGTCAAGCGGGCGAGGCCACGAGCAGTACTTC. Its protein is CASSQDRSSGRGHEQYF.

The chain couples TRBV6-5 to TRBJ1-5; D is unclear. The V end lost 2 bases, the J end lost 2 bases, and 13 bases lay between the germline ends. This CDR3 is 16 amino acids long. Germline lookup yields CDR1 MNHEY and CDR2 SVGAGI. The CDR3 bases are TGTGCCAGCAGTTACGACAAGACAAATCGCAATCAGCCCCAGCATTTT. This sequence encodes CASSYDKTNRNQPQHF.

The V call is TRBV12-3 or TRBV12-4, the J call TRBJ1-1; 8 positions agree with TRBD1. V lost 6 bases and J lost 5; bases outside the gene matches: 8. This CDR3 contains 14 residues. The CDR3 bases are TGTGCCAGCAGAACGGACAGGGTGGGTACTGAAGCTTTCTTT. Amino acid sequence: CASRTDRVGTEAFF.